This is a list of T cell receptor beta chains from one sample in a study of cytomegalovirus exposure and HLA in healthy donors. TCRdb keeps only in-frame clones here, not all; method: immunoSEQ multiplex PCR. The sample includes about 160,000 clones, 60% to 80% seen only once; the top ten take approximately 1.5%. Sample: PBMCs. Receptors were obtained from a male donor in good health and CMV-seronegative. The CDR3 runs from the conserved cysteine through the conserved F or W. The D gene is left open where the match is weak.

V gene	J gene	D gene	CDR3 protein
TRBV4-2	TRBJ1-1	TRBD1	CASSQTGGWTEAFF
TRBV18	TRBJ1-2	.	CASSPPGSGDYGYTF
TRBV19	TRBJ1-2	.	CASSMSGGNYGYTF
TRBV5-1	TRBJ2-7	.	CASSSTGWDSYEQYF
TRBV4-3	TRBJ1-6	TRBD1	CASSQERLTGGYSNSPLHF
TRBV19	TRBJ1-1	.	CASSPIVSPTGNTEAFF
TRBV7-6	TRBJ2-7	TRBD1	CASSKQGNPGYEQYF
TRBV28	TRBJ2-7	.	CASSSPGTEYEQYF
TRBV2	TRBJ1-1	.	CASSEARNTEAFF
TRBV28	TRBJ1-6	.	CASSQRGYNSPLHF
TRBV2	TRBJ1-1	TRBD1	CASSTTGWTEAFF
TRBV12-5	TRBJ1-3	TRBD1	CASGLVIDRGPSTIYF
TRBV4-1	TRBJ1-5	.	CASSQVAGGSNQPQHF
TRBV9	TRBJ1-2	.	CASSGALGYTF
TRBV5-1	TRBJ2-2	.	CASSPSGMDTGELFF
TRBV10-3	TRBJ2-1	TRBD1	CAITSGQGEDEQFF